Shown below are 5 T cell receptor beta chains from a single sample sequenced in a study of T cell responses to AZD1222 COVID-19 vaccine. The assay was immunoSEQ multiplex PCR, and TCRdb's table has in-frame clones only and misses some. The data hold about 50,000 clones, with about three quarters observed a single time. This material consisted of peripheral blood, taken on day 0 of AZD1222 vaccination. All receptors derive from an adult in good health.

The DNA for the CDR3 is TGTGCCAGCAGTCGAGCCGACTTGGGGGGCAATCAGCCCCAGCATTTT. Protein: CASSRADLGGNQPQHF. The rearrangement joins TRBV6-6 to TRBJ1-5; tentatively, D is TRBD1 (5 bases). The CDR3 totals 16 residues. Per the germline V gene, CDR1 is MNHNY and CDR2 is SVGAGI (reference sequence). Trimming cost V 5 bases and J 2 bases, with 16 bases left between them.

The chain uses TRBV30 and TRBJ1-2; no clear D gene. Germline CDR1 GTSNPN, CDR2 SVGIG (reference sequence). Trimming stripped 6 bases from V and 5 bases from J, with 16 bases between. The CDR3 is made up of 13 amino acids. CDR3 DNA sequence: TGTGCCTGCACCCGACGGATTTCTTATGGCTACACCTTC. It encodes CACTRRISYGYTF. Drawing the rest from reference TRBV30 and TRBJ1-2, the complete variable domain is SQTIHQWPATLVQPVGSPLSLECTVEGTSNPNLYWYRQAAGRGLQLLFYSVGIGQISSEVPQNLSASRPQDRQFILSSKKLLLSDSGFYLCACTRRISYGYTFGSGTRLTVV.

This sequence joins TRBV19 and TRBJ1-5; no clear D. Germline V gene sequence: CDR1 LNHDA, CDR2 SQIVND (reference sequence). CDR3 size: 13 residues. Trimming left V 8 bases short and J 4 bases short, with 12 bases between. The CDR3 region has the DNA TGTGCCAGTCTCGCAGGACTAAATCAGCCCCAGCATTTT. This encodes CASLAGLNQPQHF.

V is TRBV19 and J is TRBJ1-2; possible D gene TRBD1, 5 bases. The V end lost 6 bases, the J end lost 4 bases, and 15 bases lay between the germline ends. Germline CDR1 reads LNHDA; CDR2 reads SQIVND (reference sequence). The CDR3 sequence is 14 residues long. In DNA form, the CDR3 reads TGTGCCAGTAGCCCCGGGACCGGGGCCTATGGCTACACCTTC. Residues: CASSPGTGAYGYTF.

This chain links TRBV27 with TRBJ1-2; the match to TRBD1 covers 12 bases. The CDR3 sequence is 17 residues long. V gave up 6 bases and J gave up 4 bases; unmatched junction bases: 12. Germline assignment: CDR1 MNHEY and CDR2 SMNVEV (reference sequence). The CDR3 nucleotides are TGTGCCAGCAGCTTAATCGGGACAGGGGGCGCCGTCTATGGCTACACCTTC. It translates to CASSLIGTGGAVYGYTF.